This T cell receptor beta chain was recorded in a study of beta chain features in type 1 diabetes. Study-level points and caveats: PCR might pick shorter templates more often, in the same way for patients and controls.

Of the isolated RNA, all was reverse transcribed, and so the sequenced material was expressed TCRB transcripts. The protocol was immunoSEQ multiplex PCR, while the TCRdb copy is restricted to in-frame clones and leaves out a portion. The profile covers 120,000 to 150,000 clones, with 6.9% appearing a single time and under 1.5% taken by the ten largest. CDR1 is SGHAT, CDR2 FQDESV, per germline (reference sequence). Trimming took 5 bases from V and 1 from J; bases not matched to a gene: 7. The CDR3 runs to 17 residues. On this clone itself: As yet, its antigen is unknown.

Sequencing was performed on central memory CD4+ T cells from blood. The genes are TRBV11-1 and TRBJ2-1; the match to TRBD2 covers 11 bases. The clonotype comes from a woman in her twenties or thirties in good health. The CDR3 spells CASSPRRLAGSYNEQFF. The CDR3 DNA follows: TGTGCCAGCAGCCCGAGGAGACTAGCGGGGTCCTACAATGAGCAGTTCTTC.